The present TCR beta chain was sequenced within a study of blood T cell repertoires in COVID-19. Overall study: The analysed material was cDNA or gDNA that came from T cells, B-cell-depleted T cells, or PBMCs.

Assay: immunoSEQ multiplex PCR; the TCRdb copy retains only in-frame clones and omits some. The data hold over 250,000 clones, with over 70% observed a single time. In germline, CDR1 is SQVTM, CDR2 ANQGSEA. This CDR3 is built from 12 residues. The V gene end was trimmed by 5 bases and the J gene end by 7 bases; junction bases not matched to a gene: 8. The sequence was obtained from a woman aged 70-85 years with COVID-19, enrolled during active disease. The sample was peripheral blood. The V gene is TRBV29-1, the J gene TRBJ2-7; TRBD2 aligns across 7 bases. The CDR3 sequence: CSVTAGVGEQYF. CDR3 nucleotides: TGCAGCGTTACCGCGGGAGTAGGTGAGCAGTACTTC.